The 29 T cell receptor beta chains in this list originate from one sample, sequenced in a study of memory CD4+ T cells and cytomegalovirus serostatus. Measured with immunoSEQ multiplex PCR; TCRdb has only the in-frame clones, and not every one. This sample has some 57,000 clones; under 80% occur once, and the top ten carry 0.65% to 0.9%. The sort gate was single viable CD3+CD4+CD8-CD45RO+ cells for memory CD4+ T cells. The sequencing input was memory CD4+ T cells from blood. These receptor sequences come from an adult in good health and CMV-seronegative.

The CDR3 DNA reads TGTGCCAGCAGTGAACAGGGGAACTACGAGCAGTACTTC. This codes for CASSEQGNYEQYF. The chain has TRBV6-1 and TRBJ2-7; D may be TRBD1 (6 bases). CDR3 length: 13 amino acids. V was pared by 2 bases and J by 3 bases, with 8 bases between. CDR1 is MNHNS and CDR2 is SASEGT in the germline V gene.

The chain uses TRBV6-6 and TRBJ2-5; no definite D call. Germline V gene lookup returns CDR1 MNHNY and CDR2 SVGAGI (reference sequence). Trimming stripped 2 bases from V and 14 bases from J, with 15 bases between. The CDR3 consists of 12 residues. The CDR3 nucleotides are TGTGCCAGCAGTTACGGGGATCGGACGGTTTACTTC. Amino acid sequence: CASSYGDRTVYF.

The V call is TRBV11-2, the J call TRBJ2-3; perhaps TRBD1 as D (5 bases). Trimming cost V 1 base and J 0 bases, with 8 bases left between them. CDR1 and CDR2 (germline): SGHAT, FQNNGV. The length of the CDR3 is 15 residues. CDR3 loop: CASSLVRASTDTQYF. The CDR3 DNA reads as TGTGCCAGCAGCTTAGTCAGGGCTAGCACAGATACGCAGTATTTT.

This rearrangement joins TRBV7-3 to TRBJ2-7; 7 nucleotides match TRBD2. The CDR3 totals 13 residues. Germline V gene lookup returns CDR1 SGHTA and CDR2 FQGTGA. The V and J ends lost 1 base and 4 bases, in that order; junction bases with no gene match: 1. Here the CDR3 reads CASSLIAGYEQYF. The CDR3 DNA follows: TGTGCCAGCAGCTTAATAGCGGGTTACGAGCAGTACTTC. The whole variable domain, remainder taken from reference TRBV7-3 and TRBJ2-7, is GAGVSQTPSNKVTEKGKYVELRCDPISGHTALYWYRQSLGQGPEFLIYFQGTGAADDSGLPNDRFFAVRPEGSVSTLKIQRTERGDSAVYLCASSLIAGYEQYFGPGTRLTVT.

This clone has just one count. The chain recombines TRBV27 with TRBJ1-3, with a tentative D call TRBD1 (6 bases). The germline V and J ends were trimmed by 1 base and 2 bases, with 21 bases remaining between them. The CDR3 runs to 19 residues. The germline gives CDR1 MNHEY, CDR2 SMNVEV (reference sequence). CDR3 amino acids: CASSLFNTRDRSAGNTIYF. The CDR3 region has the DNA TGTGCCAGCAGTTTATTCAACACCCGAGACAGGTCTGCTGGAAACACCATATATTTT.

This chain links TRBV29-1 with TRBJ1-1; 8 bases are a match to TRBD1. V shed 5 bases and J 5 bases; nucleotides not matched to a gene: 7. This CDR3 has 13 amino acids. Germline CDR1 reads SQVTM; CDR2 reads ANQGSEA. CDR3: CSVYRGVGTEAFF. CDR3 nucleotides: TGCAGCGTTTACAGGGGGGTTGGGACTGAAGCTTTCTTT.

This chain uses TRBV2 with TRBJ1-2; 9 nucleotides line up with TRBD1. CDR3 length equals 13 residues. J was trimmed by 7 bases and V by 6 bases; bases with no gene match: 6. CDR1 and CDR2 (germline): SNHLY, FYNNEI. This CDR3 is CASRPGQGVGYTF. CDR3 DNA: TGTGCCAGCAGACCGGGACAGGGAGTTGGCTACACCTTC.

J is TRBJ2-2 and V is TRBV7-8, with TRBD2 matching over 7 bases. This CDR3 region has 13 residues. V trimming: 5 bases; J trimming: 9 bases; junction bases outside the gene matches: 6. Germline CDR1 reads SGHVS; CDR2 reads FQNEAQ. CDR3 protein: CASSPRTRRELFF. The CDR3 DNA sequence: TGTGCCAGCAGCCCAAGGACTAGGAGGGAGCTGTTTTTT.

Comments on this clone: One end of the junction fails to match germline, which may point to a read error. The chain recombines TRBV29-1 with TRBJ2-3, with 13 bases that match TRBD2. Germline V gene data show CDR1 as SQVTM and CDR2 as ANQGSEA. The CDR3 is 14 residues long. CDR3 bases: TGCAGCGGTACTAGCGGGGGGGCGGCAGACACGCAGTATTTT. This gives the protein CSGTSGGAADTQYF.

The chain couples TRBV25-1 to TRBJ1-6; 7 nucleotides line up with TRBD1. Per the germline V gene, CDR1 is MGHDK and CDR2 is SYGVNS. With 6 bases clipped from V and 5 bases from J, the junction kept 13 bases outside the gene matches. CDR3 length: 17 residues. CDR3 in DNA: TGTGCCAGCAGGGGGAGGCTGGGACAGTTGGATAATTCACCCCTCCACTTT. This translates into CASRGRLGQLDNSPLHF.

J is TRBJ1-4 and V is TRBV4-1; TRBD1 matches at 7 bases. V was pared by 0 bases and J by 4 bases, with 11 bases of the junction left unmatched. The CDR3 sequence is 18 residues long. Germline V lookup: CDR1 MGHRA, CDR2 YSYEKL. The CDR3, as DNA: TGCGCCAGCAGCCAAGAATCTGGCAGGGGGGGCTTTAATGAAAAACTGTTTTTT. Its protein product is CASSQESGRGGFNEKLFF.

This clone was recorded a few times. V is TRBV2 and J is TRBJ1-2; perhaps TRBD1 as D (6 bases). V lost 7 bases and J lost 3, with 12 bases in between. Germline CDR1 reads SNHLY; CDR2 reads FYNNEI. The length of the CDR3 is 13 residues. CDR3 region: CASTRAGDYGYTF. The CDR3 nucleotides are TGTGCCAGCACCCGGGCAGGGGACTATGGCTACACCTTC.

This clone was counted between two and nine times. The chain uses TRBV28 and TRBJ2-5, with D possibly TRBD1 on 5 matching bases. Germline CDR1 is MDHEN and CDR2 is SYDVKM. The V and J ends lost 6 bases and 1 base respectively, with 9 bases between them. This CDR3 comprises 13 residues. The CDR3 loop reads CASRGLTQETQYF. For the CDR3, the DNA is TGTGCCAGCAGGGGGCTAACCCAAGAGACCCAGTACTTC.

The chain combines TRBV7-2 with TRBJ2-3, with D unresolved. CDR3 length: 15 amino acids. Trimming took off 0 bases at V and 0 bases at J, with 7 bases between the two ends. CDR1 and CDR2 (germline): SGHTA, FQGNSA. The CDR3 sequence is CASSLARRSTDTQYF. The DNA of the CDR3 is TGTGCCAGCAGCTTAGCCCGTAGGAGCACAGATACGCAGTATTTT.

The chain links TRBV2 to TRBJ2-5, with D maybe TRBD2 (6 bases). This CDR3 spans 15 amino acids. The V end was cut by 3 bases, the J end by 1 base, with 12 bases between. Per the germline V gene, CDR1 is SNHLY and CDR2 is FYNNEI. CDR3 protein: CASSDGGGGQETQYF. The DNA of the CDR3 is TGTGCCAGCAGTGATGGGGGAGGAGGCCAAGAGACCCAGTACTTC.

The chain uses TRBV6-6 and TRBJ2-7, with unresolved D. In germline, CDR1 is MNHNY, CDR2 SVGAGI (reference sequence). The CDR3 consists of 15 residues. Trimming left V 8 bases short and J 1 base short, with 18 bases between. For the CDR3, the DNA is TGTGCCAGCCGAGTTGAGACGGACCCTTCCTACGAGCAGTACTTC. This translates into CASRVETDPSYEQYF.

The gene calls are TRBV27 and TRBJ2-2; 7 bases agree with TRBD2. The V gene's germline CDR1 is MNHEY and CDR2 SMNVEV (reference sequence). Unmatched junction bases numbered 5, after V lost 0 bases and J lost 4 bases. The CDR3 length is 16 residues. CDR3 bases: TGTGCCAGCAGTTTATCGGGGGGGTTGGTCACCGGGGAGCTGTTTTTT. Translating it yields CASSLSGGLVTGELFF.

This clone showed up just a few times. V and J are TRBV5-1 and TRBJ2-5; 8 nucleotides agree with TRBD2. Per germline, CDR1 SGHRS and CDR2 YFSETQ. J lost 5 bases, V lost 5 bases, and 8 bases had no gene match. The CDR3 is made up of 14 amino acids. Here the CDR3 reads CASRAGGARETQYF. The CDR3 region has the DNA TGCGCCAGCAGGGCGGGGGGCGCCCGGGAGACCCAGTACTTC.

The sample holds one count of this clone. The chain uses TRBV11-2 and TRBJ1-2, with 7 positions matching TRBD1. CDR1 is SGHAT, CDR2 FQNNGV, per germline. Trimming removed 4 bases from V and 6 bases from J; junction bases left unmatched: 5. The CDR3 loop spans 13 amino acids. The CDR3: CASSSTGWDGYTF. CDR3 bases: TGTGCCAGCAGCTCGACAGGGTGGGATGGCTACACCTTC.

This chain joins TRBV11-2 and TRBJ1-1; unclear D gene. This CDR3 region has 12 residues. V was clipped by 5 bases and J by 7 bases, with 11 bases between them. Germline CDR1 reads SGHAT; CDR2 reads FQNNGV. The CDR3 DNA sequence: TGTGCCAGCAGCCTGACGTACTTTGAAGCTTTCTTT. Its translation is CASSLTYFEAFF.

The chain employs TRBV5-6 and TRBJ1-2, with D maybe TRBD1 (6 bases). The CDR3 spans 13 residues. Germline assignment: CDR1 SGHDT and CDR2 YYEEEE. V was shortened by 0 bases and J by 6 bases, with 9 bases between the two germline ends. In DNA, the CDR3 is TGTGCCAGCAGCTTGGGACAGGATCATGGCTACACCTTC. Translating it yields CASSLGQDHGYTF.

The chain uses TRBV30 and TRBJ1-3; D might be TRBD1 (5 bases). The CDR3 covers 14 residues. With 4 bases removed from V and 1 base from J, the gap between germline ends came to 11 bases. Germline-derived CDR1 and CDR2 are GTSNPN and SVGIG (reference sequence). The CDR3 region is CAWNSGGSGNTIYF. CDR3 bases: TGTGCCTGGAATAGCGGGGGATCTGGAAACACCATATATTTT.

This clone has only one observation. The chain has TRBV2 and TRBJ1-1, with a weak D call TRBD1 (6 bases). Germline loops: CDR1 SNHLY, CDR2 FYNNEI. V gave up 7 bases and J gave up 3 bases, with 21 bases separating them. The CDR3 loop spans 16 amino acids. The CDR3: CASIGGFLGWDTEAFF. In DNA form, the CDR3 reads TGTGCCAGCATCGGGGGCTTCCTTGGGTGGGACACTGAAGCTTTCTTT.

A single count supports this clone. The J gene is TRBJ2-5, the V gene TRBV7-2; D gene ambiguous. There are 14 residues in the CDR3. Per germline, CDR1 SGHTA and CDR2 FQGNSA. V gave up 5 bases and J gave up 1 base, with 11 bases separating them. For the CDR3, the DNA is TGTGCCAGCAGCCCCTCAGCGCGCCAAGAGACCCAGTACTTC. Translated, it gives CASSPSARQETQYF. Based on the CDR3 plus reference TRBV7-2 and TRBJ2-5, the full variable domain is GAGVSQSPSNKVTEKGKDVELRCDPISGHTALYWYRQSLGQGLEFLIYFQGNSAPDKSGLPSDRFSAERTGGSVSTLTIQRTQQEDSAVYLCASSPSARQETQYFGPGTRLLVL.

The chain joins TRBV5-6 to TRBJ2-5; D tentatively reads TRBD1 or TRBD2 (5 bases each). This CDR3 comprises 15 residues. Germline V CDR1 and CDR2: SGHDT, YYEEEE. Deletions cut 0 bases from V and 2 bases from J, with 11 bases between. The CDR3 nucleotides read TGTGCCAGCAGCTTGGACCAGGGACGGCAAGAGACCCAGTACTTC. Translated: CASSLDQGRQETQYF.

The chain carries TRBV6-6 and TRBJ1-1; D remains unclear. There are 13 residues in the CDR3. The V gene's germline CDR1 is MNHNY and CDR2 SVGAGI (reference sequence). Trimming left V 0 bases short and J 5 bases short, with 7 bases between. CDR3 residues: CASSYSQETEAFF. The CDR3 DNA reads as TGTGCCAGCAGTTACTCTCAAGAAACTGAAGCTTTCTTT.

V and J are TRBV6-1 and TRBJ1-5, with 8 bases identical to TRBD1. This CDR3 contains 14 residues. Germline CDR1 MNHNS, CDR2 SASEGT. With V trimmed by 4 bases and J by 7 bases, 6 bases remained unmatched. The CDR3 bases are TGTGCCAGCAGTGGGACAGGGCGGAGACAGCCCCAGCATTTT. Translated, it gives CASSGTGRRQPQHF.

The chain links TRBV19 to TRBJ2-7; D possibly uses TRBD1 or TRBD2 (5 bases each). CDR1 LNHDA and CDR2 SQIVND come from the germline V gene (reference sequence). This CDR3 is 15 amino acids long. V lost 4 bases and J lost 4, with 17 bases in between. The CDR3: CASSTGPRGGYEQYF. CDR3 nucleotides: TGTGCCAGTAGTACGGGACCGCGCGGTGGGTACGAGCAGTACTTC.

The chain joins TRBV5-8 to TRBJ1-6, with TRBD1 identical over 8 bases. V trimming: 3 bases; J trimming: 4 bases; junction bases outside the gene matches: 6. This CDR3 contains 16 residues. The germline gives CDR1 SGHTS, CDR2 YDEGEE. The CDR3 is CASSSLDRGYNSPLHF. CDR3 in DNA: TGTGCCAGCAGCTCCCTAGACAGGGGTTATAATTCACCCCTCCACTTT.